A selection of T cell receptor beta chains follows, all from one sample in a study of CD8 T cells in Susac syndrome. TCRdb reprocessed the immunoSEQ multiplex PCR reads via MiXCR and lists one record per CDR3 protein. The sample yields 170,000 or so distinct CDR3 sequences, around 94% seen once. Sequencing was performed on CD4+ T cells from PBMCs. The receptor source for this set is a human donor with Susac syndrome. The CDR3 runs from the conserved cysteine through the conserved F or W. Each record gives: clone size, CDR3 length, V gene, J gene, D gene, CDR3 protein. The D gene is left open where the match is weak. Size tells how often a clone was seen (once, few, many) or the class of an expanded clone, and some rows leave it out.

clone_size: .; cdr3_length: 17; v_call: TRBV19; j_call: TRBJ2-1; d_call: TRBD2; cdr3_aa: CASTPSSRAGGYNEQFF
clone_size: .; cdr3_length: 15; v_call: TRBV7-9; j_call: TRBJ2-5; d_call: .; cdr3_aa: CASSLAGQPQETQYF
clone_size: .; cdr3_length: 14; v_call: TRBV5-1; j_call: TRBJ2-7; d_call: .; cdr3_aa: CASSANQGSYEQYF
clone_size: .; cdr3_length: 15; v_call: TRBV9; j_call: TRBJ2-3; d_call: .; cdr3_aa: CASSVLPGGPDTQYF
clone_size: .; cdr3_length: 14; v_call: TRBV3-1; j_call: TRBJ1-1; d_call: .; cdr3_aa: CASSPGRRNTEAFF
clone_size: once; cdr3_length: 14; v_call: TRBV27; j_call: TRBJ1-2; d_call: .; cdr3_aa: CASSREWGNYGYTF
clone_size: .; cdr3_length: 15; v_call: TRBV12-3/TRBV12-4; j_call: TRBJ2-1; d_call: .; cdr3_aa: CASSLKGRGTREQFF
clone_size: .; cdr3_length: 15; v_call: TRBV10-3; j_call: TRBJ2-1; d_call: TRBD2; cdr3_aa: CAISLTSGSYNEQFF
clone_size: .; cdr3_length: 13; v_call: TRBV3-1; j_call: TRBJ2-7; d_call: TRBD2; cdr3_aa: CASSGLAGGEQYF
clone_size: .; cdr3_length: 14; v_call: TRBV12-3/TRBV12-4; j_call: TRBJ2-2; d_call: TRBD2; cdr3_aa: CASSFGGGPGELFF
clone_size: .; cdr3_length: 13; v_call: TRBV2; j_call: TRBJ2-5; d_call: .; cdr3_aa: CASGQDSQETQYF
clone_size: .; cdr3_length: 15; v_call: TRBV5-6; j_call: TRBJ1-2; d_call: .; cdr3_aa: CASSLGAGTTGGYTF